These 2 T cell receptor beta chains share one sample of origin, sequenced in a study of T cell repertoires in urothelial bladder cancer. The assay was immunoSEQ multiplex PCR, and TCRdb's table has in-frame clones only and misses some. The repertoire holds about 540 clones, about 71% seen once, with roughly 20% in the top ten. The source material was tumor-infiltrating cells from bladder cancer. The source is a human donor with urothelial carcinoma.

CDR3 sequence: CATQLGSVLSSGANVLTF. The CDR3 DNA reads TGTGCCACCCAGCTTGGGTCGGTACTGAGCTCTGGGGCCAACGTCCTGACTTTC. The V gene is TRBV5-6, the J gene TRBJ2-6; D is ambiguous. The germline V and J ends were trimmed by 9 bases and 0 bases, with 22 bases remaining between them. CDR3 length: 18 amino acids. Germline V CDR1 and CDR2: SGHDT, YYEEEE. The variable domain in full, completed from reference TRBV5-6 and TRBJ2-6, reads DAGVTQSPTHLIKTRGQQVTLRCSPKSGHDTVSWYQQALGQGPQFIFQYYEEEERQRGNFPDRFSGHQFPNYSSELNVNALLLGDSALYLCATQLGSVLSSGANVLTFGAGSRLTVL.

The chain joins TRBV4-3 to TRBJ2-3; D is perhaps TRBD2 (7 bases). Germline V lookup: CDR1 LGHNA, CDR2 YSLEER. There are 16 residues in the CDR3. Trimming stripped 2 bases from V and 5 bases from J, with 17 bases between. CDR3 DNA sequence: TGCGCCAGCAGCCAACCCGCGGGGGCCCCAGGAGATACGCAGTATTTT. This translates into CASSQPAGAPGDTQYF.